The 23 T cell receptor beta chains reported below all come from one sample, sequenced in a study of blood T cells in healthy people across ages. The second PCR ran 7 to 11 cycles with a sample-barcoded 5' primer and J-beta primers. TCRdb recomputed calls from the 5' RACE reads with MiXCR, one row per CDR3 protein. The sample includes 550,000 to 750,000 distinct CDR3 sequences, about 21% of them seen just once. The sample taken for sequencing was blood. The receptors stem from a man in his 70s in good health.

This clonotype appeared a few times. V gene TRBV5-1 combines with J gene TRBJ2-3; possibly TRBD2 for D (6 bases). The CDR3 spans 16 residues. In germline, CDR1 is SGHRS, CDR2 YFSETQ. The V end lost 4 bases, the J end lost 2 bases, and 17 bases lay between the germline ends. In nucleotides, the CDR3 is TGCGCCAGCAGCGCGGGGACCTACGGGAACACAGATACGCAGTATTTT. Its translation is CASSAGTYGNTDTQYF.

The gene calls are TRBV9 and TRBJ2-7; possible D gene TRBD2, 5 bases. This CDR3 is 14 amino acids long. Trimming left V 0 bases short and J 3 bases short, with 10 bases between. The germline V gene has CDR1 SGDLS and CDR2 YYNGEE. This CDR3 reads CASSVAGMGYEQYF. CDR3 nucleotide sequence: TGTGCCAGCAGCGTAGCCGGGATGGGCTACGAGCAGTACTTC. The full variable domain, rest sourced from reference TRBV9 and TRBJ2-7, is DSGVTQTPKHLITATGQRVTLRCSPRSGDLSVYWYQQSLDQGLQFLIQYYNGEERAKGNILERFSAQQFPDLHSELNLSSLELGDSALYFCASSVAGMGYEQYFGPGTRLTVT.

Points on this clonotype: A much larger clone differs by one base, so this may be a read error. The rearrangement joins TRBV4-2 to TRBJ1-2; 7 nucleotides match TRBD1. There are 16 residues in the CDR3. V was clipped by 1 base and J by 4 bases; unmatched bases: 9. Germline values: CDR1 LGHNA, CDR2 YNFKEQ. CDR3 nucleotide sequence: TGTGCCAGCAGCCAAGTTATAGGGCAGGGGGTCTATGGCTACACCTTC. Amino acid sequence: CASSQVIGQGVYGYTF.

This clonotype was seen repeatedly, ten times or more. As DNA, the CDR3 is TGTGCCAGCAGCTTAGGGGATAGCGGGAGCGGTGAGCAGTTCTTC. Protein: CASSLGDSGSGEQFF. This chain links TRBV7-9 with TRBJ2-1, with 9 bases identical to TRBD2. The CDR3 is 15 residues long. With V trimmed by 1 base and J by 9 bases, 7 bases remained unmatched. In germline, CDR1 is SEHNR, CDR2 FQNEAQ (reference sequence).

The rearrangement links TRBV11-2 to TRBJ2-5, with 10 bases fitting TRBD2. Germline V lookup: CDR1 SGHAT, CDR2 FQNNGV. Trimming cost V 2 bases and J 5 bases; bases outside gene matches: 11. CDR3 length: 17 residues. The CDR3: CASSLWLAGEMAETQYF. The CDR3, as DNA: TGTGCCAGCAGCTTATGGCTAGCGGGAGAGATGGCGGAGACCCAGTACTTC.

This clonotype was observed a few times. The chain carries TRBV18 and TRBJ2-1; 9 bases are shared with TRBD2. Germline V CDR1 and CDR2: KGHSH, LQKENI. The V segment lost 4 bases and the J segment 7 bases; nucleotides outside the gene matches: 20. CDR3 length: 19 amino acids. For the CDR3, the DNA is TGTGCCAGCTCACGAGGGATTGGCGGGAGGGCCGGTCACTCGAATGAGCAGTTCTTC. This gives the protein CASSRGIGGRAGHSNEQFF.

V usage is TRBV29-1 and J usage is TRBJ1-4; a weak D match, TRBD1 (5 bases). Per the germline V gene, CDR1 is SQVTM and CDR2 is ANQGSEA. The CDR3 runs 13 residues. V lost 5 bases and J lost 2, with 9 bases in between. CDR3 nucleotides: TGCAGCGTTCCTGGGGGTACTAATGAAAAACTGTTTTTT. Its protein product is CSVPGGTNEKLFF.

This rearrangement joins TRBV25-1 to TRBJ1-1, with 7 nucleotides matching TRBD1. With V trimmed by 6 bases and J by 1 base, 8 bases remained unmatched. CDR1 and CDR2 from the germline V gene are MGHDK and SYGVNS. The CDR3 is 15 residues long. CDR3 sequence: CASRKSGQPNTEAFF. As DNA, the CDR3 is TGTGCCAGCAGGAAGTCGGGACAGCCGAACACTGAAGCTTTCTTT.

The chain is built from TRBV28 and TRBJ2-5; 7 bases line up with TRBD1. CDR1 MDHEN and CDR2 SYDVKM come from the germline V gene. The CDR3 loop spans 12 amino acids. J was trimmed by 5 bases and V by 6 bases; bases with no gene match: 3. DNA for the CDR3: TGTGCCAGCAGGGACAGGTTTGAGACCCAGTACTTC. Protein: CASRDRFETQYF.

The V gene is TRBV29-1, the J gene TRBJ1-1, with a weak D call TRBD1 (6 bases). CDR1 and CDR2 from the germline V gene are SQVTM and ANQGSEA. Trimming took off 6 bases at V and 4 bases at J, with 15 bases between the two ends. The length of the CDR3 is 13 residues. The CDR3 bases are TGCAGCGTATGGGGCAGGGGTGTCACTGAAGCTTTCTTT. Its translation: CSVWGRGVTEAFF.

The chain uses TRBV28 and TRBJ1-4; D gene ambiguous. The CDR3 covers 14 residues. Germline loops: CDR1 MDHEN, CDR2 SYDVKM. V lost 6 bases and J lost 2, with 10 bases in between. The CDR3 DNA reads TGTGCCAGCAGCATGGGAGGGACTAATGAAAAACTGTTTTTT. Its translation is CASSMGGTNEKLFF.

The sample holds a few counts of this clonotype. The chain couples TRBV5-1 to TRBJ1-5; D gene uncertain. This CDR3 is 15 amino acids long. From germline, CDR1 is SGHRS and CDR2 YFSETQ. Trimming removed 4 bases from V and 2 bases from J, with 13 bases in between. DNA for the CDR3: TGCGCCAGCAGCCCCGGACCGGGCGGCAATCAGCCCCAGCATTTT. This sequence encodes CASSPGPGGNQPQHF. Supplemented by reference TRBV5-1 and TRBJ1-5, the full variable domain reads KAGVTQTPRYLIKTRGQQVTLSCSPISGHRSVSWYQQTPGQGLQFLFEYFSETQRNKGNFPGRFSGRQFSNSRSEMNVSTLELGDSALYLCASSPGPGGNQPQHFGDGTRLSIL.

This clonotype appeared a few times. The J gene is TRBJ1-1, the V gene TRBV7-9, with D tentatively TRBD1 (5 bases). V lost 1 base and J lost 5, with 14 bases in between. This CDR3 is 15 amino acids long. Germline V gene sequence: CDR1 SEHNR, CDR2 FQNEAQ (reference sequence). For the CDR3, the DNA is TGTGCCAGCAGCTTAGTACGGGGGACTGGGACTGAAGCTTTCTTT. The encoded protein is CASSLVRGTGTEAFF. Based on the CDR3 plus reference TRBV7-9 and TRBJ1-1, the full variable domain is DTGVSQNPRHKITKRGQNVTFRCDPISEHNRLYWYRQTLGQGPEFLTYFQNEAQLEKSRLLSDRFSAERPKGSFSTLEIQRTEQGDSAMYLCASSLVRGTGTEAFFGQGTRLTVV.

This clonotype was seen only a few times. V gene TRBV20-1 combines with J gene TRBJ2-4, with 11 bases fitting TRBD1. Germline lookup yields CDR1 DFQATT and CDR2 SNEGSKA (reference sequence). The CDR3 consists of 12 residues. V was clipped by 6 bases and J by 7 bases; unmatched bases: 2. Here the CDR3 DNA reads TGCAGTGCCAGGGACAGGGGGAACATTCAGTACTTC. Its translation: CSARDRGNIQYF.

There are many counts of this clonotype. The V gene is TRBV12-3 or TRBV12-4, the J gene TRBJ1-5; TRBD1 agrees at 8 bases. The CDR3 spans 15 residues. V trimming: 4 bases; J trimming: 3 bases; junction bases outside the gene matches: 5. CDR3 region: CASSSSDRANQPQHF. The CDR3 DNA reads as TGTGCCAGCAGTTCCTCGGACAGGGCCAATCAGCCCCAGCATTTT.

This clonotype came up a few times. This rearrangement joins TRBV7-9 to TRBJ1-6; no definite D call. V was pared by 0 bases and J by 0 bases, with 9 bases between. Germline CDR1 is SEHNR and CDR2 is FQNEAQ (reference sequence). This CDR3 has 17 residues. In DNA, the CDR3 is TGTGCCAGCAGCTTAGCTGTTGGGAGCTCCTATAATTCACCCCTCCACTTT. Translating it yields CASSLAVGSSYNSPLHF.

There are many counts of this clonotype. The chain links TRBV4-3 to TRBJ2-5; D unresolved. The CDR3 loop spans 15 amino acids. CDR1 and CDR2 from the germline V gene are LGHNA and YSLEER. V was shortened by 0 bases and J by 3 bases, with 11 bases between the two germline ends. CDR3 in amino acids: CASSQDGMSKETQYF. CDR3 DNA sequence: TGCGCCAGCAGCCAAGACGGTATGAGTAAAGAGACCCAGTACTTC.

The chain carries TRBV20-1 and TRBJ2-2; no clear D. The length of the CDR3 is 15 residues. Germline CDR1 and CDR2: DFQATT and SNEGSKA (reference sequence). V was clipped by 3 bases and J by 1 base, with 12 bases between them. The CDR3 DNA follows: TGCAGTGCTAGCCGGACCGGCAGGAACACCGGGGAGCTGTTTTTT. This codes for CSASRTGRNTGELFF.

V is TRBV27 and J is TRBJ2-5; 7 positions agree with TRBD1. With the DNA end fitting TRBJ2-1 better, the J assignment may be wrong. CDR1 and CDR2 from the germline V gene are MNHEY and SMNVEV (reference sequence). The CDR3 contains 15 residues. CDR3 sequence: CASSLGQASGNEQFF. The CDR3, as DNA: TGTGCCAGCAGTCTAGGACAGGCGTCCGGCAATGAGCAGTTCTTC.

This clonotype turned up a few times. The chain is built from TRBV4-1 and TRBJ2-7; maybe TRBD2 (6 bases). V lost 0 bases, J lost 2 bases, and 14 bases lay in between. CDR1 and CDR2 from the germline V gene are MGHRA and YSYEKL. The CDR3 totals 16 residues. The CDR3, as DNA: TGCGCCAGCAGCCAAGAGCGGGTAGCGGAAGCCTACGAGCAGTACTTC. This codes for CASSQERVAEAYEQYF.

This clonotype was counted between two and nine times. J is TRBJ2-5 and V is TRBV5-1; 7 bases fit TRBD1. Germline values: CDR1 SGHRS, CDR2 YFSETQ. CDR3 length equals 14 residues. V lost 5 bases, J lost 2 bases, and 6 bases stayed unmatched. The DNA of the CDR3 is TGCGCCAGCAGTAATACAGGGGTACAAGAGACCCAGTACTTC. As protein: CASSNTGVQETQYF.

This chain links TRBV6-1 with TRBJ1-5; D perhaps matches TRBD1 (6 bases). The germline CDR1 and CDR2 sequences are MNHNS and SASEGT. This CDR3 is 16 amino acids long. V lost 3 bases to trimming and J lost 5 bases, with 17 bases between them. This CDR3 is CASSDFFVGGHQPQHF. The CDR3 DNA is TGTGCCAGCAGTGATTTTTTTGTCGGGGGGCATCAGCCCCAGCATTTT.

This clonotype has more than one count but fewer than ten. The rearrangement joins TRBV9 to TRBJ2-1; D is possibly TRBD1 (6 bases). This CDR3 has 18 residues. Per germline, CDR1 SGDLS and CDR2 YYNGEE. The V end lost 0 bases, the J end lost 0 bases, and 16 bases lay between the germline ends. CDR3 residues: CASSVAGDRVSSYNEQFF. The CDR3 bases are TGTGCCAGCAGCGTAGCAGGGGATCGGGTGAGCTCCTACAATGAGCAGTTCTTC.